This TCR beta chain derives from a study of early T cells in non-severe SARS-CoV-2 infection (dated by TCRdb to the early 2020s). With respect to the entire study: Because TCR sequencing relied on bulk RNA taken from unsorted whole blood, pairing of alpha and beta chains was not possible. What the authors observed across the whole study: VDJdb matching was skewed toward anti-spike CD8 responses, so virus-specific expansions were likely underestimated and private and CD4 specificities were missed.

Regarding this clonotype: This clone's antigen is unknown. The record has no base qualities; no much larger clone is one base away.

V is clipped by 2 bases and J by 2 bases, and the sequence between their germline boundaries is 7 bases long. There are 15 amino acids in the CDR3, from cysteine to phenylalanine inclusive. Only CDR3 DNA remains: 45 bases, in frame from the first base. Looking up the germline V gene (reference sequence) yields CDR1 LGHDT and CDR2 YNNKEL. This was a case-control study nested in a cohort of healthcare workers in London, UK, who had nasopharyngeal swab PCR tests and blood samples taken every week. Healthcare workers were enrolled in the week of the UK lockdown, from 23 to 31 March 2020, and were followed every week for up to roughly 16 weeks. The method was 5' RACE. The sequencing machine was a NextSeq 500. Unique molecular identifiers were attached to individual cDNA molecules in the TCR library protocol so that sequencing error and PCR bias could be corrected. Both TCR alpha and beta chains were sequenced, and tight co-correlation was observed between alpha and beta sequence abundances in each sample. The authors' pipeline ran thus. Decombinator V4 was used to annotate the V gene, J gene and CDR3 of the TCR sequences. TCRs were defined as expanded if a significant change between any two time points was detected under a Poisson model with p below 0.0001. Abundances of TCRs were expressed as counts per million after normalisation to the total number of TCRs sequenced in each sample. MAIT TCRs were defined by TRAV1-2 paired with TRAJ12, TRAJ20 or TRAJ33, and iNKT TCRs by TRAV10 paired with TRAJ18. A search of VDJdb, accessed on 1 November 2021, was run for TCRs annotated to CMV, EBV and SARS-CoV-2, with TCRs annotated for multiple antigens excluded. Starting from the raw public reads, TCRdb applied fastp trimming at Q25, assembled clones with MiXCR and retained in-frame beta chains. Records with the same CDR3 protein are collapsed into one entry carrying the most frequent genes and DNA. The V and J calls reflect TCRdb's pipeline rather than the authors' work. The table for this sample lists 90,000 to 120,000 distinct CDR3 sequences; about 12% of them were counted only once. The ten largest clones capture 3.1% of the sample.

The sample taken for sequencing was whole blood. This receptor was taken from an adult who was a healthcare worker with PCR-confirmed SARS-CoV-2 infection or an uninfected control (not recorded which). Recombination linked TRBV3-1 to TRBJ2-6; no D gene is confidently identified. At the DNA level, the sequence is TGTGCCAGCAGCCAAAGGCATGCTGGGGCCAACGTCCTGACTTTC. Protein translation: CASSQRHAGANVLTF.